A single sample gave rise to the 11 T cell receptor beta chains below, sequenced in a study of identical twins. TCRdb re-derived calls from the 5' RACE reads in MiXCR, one entry per CDR3 protein. Of 300,000 to 400,000 distinct CDR3 sequences listed, roughly an eighth are singletons. These data also formed part of another study, on yellow fever vaccine responses in identical twins.

The sample taken for sequencing was CD8+ T cells sorted from blood. The receptors stem from a young woman in good health.

This clonotype was detected only a few times. The chain combines TRBV25-1 with TRBJ2-1; the match to TRBD1 covers 9 bases. Germline V gene lookup returns CDR1 MGHDK and CDR2 SYGVNS. The CDR3 covers 16 residues. The V segment lost 3 bases and the J segment 4 bases; nucleotides outside the gene matches: 7. CDR3 in DNA: TGTGCCAGCAGTGATTGGACAGGGGCGACTTACAATGAGCAGTTCTTC. Translating it yields CASSDWTGATYNEQFF.

The gene calls are TRBV24-1 and TRBJ2-1; TRBD1 is a possible D gene (6 bases). CDR3 length equals 17 residues. The germline gives CDR1 KGHDR, CDR2 SFDVKD. V dropped 3 bases and J dropped 5 bases, with 19 bases sitting between them. CDR3 sequence (DNA): TGTGCCACCAGTGATGCGACAGGATATATCCCCAACAATGAGCAGTTCTTC. It encodes CATSDATGYIPNNEQFF.

This clonotype has only a few counts. The chain is built from TRBV29-1 and TRBJ2-1; the match to TRBD1 covers 8 bases. This CDR3 comprises 15 residues. Germline loops: CDR1 SQVTM, CDR2 ANQGSEA. The V gene end was trimmed by 5 bases and the J gene end by 1 base; junction bases not matched to a gene: 7. In DNA form, the CDR3 reads TGCAGCGTTAGGGGACAGGTGCGATCCTACAATGAGCAGTTCTTC. Its translation is CSVRGQVRSYNEQFF.

The rearrangement links TRBV5-1 to TRBJ2-7, with 9 bases matching TRBD2. V trimming: 0 bases; J trimming: 1 base; junction bases outside the gene matches: 5. In germline, CDR1 is SGHRS, CDR2 YFSETQ. The CDR3 length is 16 residues. The CDR3 DNA reads as TGCGCCAGCAGCTTGGGCGGACTAGCGCCTTCCTACGAGCAGTACTTC. Protein product: CASSLGGLAPSYEQYF.

At least ten counts were recorded for this clonotype. CDR3 DNA sequence: TGCAGCGTTGTGTCGGGACCATACTACGAGCAGTACTTC. Its protein product is CSVVSGPYYEQYF. The chain carries TRBV29-1 and TRBJ2-7, with D possibly called TRBD1 or TRBD2 (5 bases each). This CDR3 region has 13 residues. Per germline, CDR1 SQVTM and CDR2 ANQGSEA. V was pared by 4 bases and J by 3 bases, with 13 bases between.

Only a few counts were recorded for this clonotype. The gene calls are TRBV5-5 and TRBJ2-1; no reliable D call. Germline V gene data show CDR1 as SGHKS and CDR2 as YYEKEE (reference sequence). This CDR3 has 14 residues. V was pared by 3 bases and J by 8 bases, with 15 bases between. In nucleotides, the CDR3 is TGTGCCAGCAGCTACGCGCGCGGAGACGATGAGCAGTTCTTC. Its protein product is CASSYARGDDEQFF.

This clonotype occurred a few times. The chain uses TRBV15 and TRBJ2-3, with D perhaps matching TRBD2 (6 bases). The V gene's germline CDR1 is LNHNV and CDR2 YYDKDF (reference sequence). V was clipped by 6 bases and J by 0 bases, with 13 bases between them. This CDR3 is 15 amino acids long. CDR3 amino acids: CATSVGGTSTDTQYF. The DNA for the CDR3 is TGTGCCACCAGTGTGGGGGGAACTAGCACAGATACGCAGTATTTT.

The chain is built from TRBV7-9 and TRBJ2-5, with D unresolved. This CDR3 spans 14 amino acids. Germline lookup yields CDR1 SEHNR and CDR2 FQNEAQ (reference sequence). V lost 1 base to trimming and J lost 7 bases, with 13 bases between them. CDR3 nucleotide sequence: TGTGCCAGCAGCTTAGAAGGGCCCTTGGGGACCCAGTACTTC. Translating it yields CASSLEGPLGTQYF.

This clonotype appeared a few times. V and J are TRBV7-8 and TRBJ2-7; TRBD1 matches at 7 bases. V dropped 5 bases and J dropped 5; count of bases not matched to a gene: 12. This CDR3 has 15 residues. From germline, CDR1 is SGHVS and CDR2 FQNEAQ. The CDR3 loop is CASSETGTETHEQYF. The CDR3 DNA sequence: TGTGCCAGCAGCGAGACCGGGACAGAAACCCACGAGCAGTACTTC.

The chain uses TRBV4-2 and TRBJ2-1, with D hard to call. The V gene's germline CDR1 is LGHNA and CDR2 YNFKEQ. The length of the CDR3 is 13 residues. V was pared by 2 bases and J by 10 bases, with 12 bases between. The CDR3 region is CASSQQNSPEQFF. CDR3 DNA: TGTGCCAGCAGCCAACAAAACAGTCCCGAGCAGTTCTTC.

This chain links TRBV3-1 with TRBJ2-7; TRBD1 matches at 7 bases. Germline CDR1 LGHDT, CDR2 YNNKEL (reference sequence). V shed 4 bases, J shed 3 bases, and the junction held 6 bases outside the gene matches. The CDR3 has 14 residues. CDR3 bases: TGTGCCAGCAGCCCAGGGACAGTAGACTACGAGCAGTACTTC. Amino acid sequence: CASSPGTVDYEQYF.